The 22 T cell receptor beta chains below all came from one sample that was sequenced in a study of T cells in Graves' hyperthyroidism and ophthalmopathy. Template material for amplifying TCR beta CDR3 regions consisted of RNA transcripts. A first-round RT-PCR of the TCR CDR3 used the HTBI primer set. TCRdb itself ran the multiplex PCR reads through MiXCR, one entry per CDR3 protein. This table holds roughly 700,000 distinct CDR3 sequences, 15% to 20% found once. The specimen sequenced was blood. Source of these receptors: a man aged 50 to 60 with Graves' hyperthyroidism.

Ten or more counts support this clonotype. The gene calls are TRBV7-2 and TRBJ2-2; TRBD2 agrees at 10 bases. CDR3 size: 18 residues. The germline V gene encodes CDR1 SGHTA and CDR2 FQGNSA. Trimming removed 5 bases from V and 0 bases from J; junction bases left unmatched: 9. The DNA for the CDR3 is TGTGCCAGCAGCCAGCAGACTAGCGGGCCTACGAACACCGGGGAGCTGTTTTTT. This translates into CASSQQTSGPTNTGELFF.

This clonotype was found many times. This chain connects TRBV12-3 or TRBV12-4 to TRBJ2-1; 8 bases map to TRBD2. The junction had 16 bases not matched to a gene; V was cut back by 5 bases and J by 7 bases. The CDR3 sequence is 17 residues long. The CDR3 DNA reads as TGTGCCAGCAGTCCCTCTTGGGGAGCGGGAGCAAGGAATGAGCAGTTCTTC. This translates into CASSPSWGAGARNEQFF.

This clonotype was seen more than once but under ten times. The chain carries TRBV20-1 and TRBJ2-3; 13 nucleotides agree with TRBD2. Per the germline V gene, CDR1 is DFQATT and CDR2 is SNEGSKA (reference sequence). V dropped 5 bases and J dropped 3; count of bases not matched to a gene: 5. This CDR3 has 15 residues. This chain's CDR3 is CSAPGLAGVTDTQYF. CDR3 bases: TGCAGTGCTCCTGGACTAGCGGGAGTGACAGATACGCAGTATTTT.

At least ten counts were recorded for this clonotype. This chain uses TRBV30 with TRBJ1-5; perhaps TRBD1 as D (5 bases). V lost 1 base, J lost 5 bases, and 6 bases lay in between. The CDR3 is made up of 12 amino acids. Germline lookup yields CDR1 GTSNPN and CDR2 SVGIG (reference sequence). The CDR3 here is CAWSAGDQPQHF. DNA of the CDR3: TGTGCCTGGAGTGCGGGGGATCAGCCCCAGCATTTT.

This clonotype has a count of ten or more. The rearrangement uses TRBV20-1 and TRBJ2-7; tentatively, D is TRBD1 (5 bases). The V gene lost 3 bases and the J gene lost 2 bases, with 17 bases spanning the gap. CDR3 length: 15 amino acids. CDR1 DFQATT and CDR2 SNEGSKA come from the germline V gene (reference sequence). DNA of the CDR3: TGCAGTGCTAGGGGGCGTGGGTGGGCAACCTACGAGCAGTACTTC. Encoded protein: CSARGRGWATYEQYF.

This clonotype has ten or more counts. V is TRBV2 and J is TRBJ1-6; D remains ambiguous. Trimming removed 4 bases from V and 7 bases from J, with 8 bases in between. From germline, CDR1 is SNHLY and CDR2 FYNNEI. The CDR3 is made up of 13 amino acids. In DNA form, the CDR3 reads TGTGCCAGCAGTGGGGAGGTGAATTCACCCCTCCACTTT. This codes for CASSGEVNSPLHF. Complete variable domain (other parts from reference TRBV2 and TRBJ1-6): EPEVTQTPSHQVTQMGQEVILRCVPISNHLYFYWYRQILGQKVEFLVSFYNNEISEKSEIFDDQFSVERPDGSNFTLKIRSTKLEDSAMYFCASSGEVNSPLHFGNGTRLTVT.

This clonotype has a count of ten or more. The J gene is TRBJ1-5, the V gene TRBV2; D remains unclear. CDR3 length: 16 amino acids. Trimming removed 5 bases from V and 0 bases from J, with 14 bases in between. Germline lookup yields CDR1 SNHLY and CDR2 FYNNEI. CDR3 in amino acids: CASSLFDRYSNQPQHF. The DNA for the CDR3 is TGTGCCAGCAGTCTTTTCGACCGTTATAGCAATCAGCCCCAGCATTTT.

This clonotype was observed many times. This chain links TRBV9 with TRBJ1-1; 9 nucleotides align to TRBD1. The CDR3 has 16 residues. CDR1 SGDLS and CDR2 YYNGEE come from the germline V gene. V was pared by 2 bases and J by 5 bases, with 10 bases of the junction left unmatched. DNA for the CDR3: TGTGCCAGCAGCGTTGCTACTAACAGGGGGCTTACTGAAGCTTTCTTT. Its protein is CASSVATNRGLTEAFF.

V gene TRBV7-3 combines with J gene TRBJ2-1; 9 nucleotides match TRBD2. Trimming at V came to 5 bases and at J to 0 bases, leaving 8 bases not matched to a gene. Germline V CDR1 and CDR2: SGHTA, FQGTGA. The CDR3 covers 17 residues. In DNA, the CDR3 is TGTGCCAGCAGCGGGTATAGCGGGAGCCTCTCCTACAATGAGCAGTTCTTC. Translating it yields CASSGYSGSLSYNEQFF.

In DNA form, the CDR3 reads TGTGCCAGCAGTCAGATTGGGGCAGGGACCAGCTCTGGGGCCAACGTCCTGACTTTC. It is translated as CASSQIGAGTSSGANVLTF. The chain links TRBV5-5 to TRBJ2-6; the D gene could be TRBD1 or TRBD2 (5 bases each). Looked up from germline, CDR1 is SGHKS and CDR2 is YYEKEE (reference sequence). Trimming removed 5 bases at V and 0 bases at J, with 21 bases between. The CDR3 consists of 19 residues.

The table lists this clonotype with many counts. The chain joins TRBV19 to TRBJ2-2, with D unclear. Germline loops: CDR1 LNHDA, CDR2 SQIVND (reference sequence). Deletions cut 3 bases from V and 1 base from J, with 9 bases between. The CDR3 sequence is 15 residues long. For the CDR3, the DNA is TGTGCCAGTAGTATCCTACGGCGGAACACCGGGGAGCTGTTTTTT. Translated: CASSILRRNTGELFF.

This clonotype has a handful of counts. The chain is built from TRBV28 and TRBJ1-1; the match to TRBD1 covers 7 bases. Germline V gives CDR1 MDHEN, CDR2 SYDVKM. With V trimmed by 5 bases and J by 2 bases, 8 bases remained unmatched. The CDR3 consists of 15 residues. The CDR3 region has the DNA TGTGCCAGCAGTCCCATGGACAGGTCCAACACTGAAGCTTTCTTT. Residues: CASSPMDRSNTEAFF. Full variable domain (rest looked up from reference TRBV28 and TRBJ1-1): DVKVTQSSRYLVKRTGEKVFLECVQDMDHENMFWYRQDPGLGLRLIYFSYDVKMKEKGDIPEGYSVSREKKERFSLILESASTNQTSMYLCASSPMDRSNTEAFFGQGTRLTVV.

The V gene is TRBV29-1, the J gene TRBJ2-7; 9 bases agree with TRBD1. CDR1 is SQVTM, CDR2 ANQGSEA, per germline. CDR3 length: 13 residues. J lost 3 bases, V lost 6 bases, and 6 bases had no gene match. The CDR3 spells CSVPGQGVYEQYF. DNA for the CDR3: TGCAGCGTCCCGGGACAGGGCGTCTACGAGCAGTACTTC.

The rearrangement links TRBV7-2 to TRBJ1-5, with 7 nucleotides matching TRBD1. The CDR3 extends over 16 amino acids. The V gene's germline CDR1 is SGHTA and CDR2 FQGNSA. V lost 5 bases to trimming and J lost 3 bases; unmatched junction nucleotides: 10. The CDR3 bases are TGTGCCAGCAGCCCCGGGTCAGGGGGATACAATCAGCCCCAGCATTTT. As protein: CASSPGSGGYNQPQHF.

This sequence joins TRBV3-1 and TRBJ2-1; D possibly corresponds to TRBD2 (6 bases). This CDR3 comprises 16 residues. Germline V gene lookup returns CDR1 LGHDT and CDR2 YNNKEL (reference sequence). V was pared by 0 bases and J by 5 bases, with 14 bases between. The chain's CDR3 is CASSQEGSGVHNEQFF. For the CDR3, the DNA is TGTGCCAGCAGCCAAGAAGGATCGGGAGTGCACAATGAGCAGTTCTTC.

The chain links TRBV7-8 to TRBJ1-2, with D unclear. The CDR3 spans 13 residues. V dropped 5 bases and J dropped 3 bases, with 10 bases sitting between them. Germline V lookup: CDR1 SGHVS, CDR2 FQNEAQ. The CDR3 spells CASSQQSHYGYTF. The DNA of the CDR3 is TGTGCCAGCAGCCAGCAGAGTCACTATGGCTACACCTTC.

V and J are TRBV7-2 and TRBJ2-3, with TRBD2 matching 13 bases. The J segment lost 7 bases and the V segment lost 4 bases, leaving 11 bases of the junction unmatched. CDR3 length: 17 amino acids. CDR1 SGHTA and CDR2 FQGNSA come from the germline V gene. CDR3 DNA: TGTGCCAGCAGCTCCTCAGGACTAGCGGGAGAGGGGTATACGCAGTATTTT. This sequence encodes CASSSSGLAGEGYTQYF.

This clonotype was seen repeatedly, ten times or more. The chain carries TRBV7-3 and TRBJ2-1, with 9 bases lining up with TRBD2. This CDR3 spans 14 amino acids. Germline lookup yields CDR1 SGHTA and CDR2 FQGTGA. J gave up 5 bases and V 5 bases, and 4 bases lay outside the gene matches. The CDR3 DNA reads TGTGCCAGCAGCCCGACTAGCGGCCACAATGAGCAGTTCTTC. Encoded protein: CASSPTSGHNEQFF.

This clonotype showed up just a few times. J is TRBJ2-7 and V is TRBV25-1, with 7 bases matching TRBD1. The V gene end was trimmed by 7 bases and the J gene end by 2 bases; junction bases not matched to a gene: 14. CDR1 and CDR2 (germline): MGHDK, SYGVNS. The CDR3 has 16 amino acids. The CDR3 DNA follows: TGTGCCAGCACGAGGGACAGAGAGAAACCGACCTACGAGCAGTACTTC. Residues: CASTRDREKPTYEQYF.

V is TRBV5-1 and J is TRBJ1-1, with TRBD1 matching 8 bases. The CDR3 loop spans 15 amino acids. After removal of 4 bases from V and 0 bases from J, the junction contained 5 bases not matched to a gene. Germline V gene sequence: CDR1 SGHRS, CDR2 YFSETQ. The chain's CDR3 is CASSTTGVLNTEAFF. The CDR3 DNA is TGCGCCAGCAGCACGACAGGGGTCCTGAACACTGAAGCTTTCTTT.

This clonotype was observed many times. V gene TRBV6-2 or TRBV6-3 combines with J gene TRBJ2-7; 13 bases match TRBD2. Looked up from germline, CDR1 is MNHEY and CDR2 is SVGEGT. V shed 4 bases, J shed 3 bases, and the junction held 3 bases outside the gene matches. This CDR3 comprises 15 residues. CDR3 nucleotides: TGTGCCAGCAGTTCGGGACTAGCGGGAATCTACGAGCAGTACTTC. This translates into CASSSGLAGIYEQYF.

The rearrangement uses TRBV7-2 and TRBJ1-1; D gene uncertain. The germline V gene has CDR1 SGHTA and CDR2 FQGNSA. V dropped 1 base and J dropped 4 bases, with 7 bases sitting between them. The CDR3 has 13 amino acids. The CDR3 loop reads CASSLGAVTEAFF. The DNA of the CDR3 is TGTGCCAGCAGCTTAGGGGCAGTCACTGAAGCTTTCTTT.